Listed below are T cell receptor beta chains from one sample, sequenced in a study of blood T cell repertoires in COVID-19. Libraries were prepared by immunoSEQ multiplex PCR; TCRdb keeps only in-frame clonotypes and omits some of them. The table includes 250,000 to 350,000 clones, 75% to 90% detected once. Sample: peripheral blood. The receptors originated from a woman between 50 and 59 years old who had recovered from COVID-19. The CDR3 runs from the conserved cysteine through the conserved F or W. The order of the fields is CDR3 length, V gene, J gene, D gene, clone size, CDR3 DNA, CDR3 protein. The D gene is left open where the match is weak. Some rows have no size entry. The others give once, few or many, or a class for an expanded clone.

14	TRBV15	TRBJ1-2	.	.	TGTGCCACCAGCAGAGACTTAGTGGGAGGAGGCTACACCTTC	CATSRDLVGGGYTF
14	TRBV2	TRBJ2-5	TRBD1	.	TGTGCCAGCCGAGAGAGGGGGCGCGGGGAGACCCAGTACTTC	CASRERGRGETQYF
15	TRBV4-3	TRBJ1-2	.	.	TGCGCCAGCAGCCAAACGTCGGAGTTTAACTATGGCTACACCTTC	CASSQTSEFNYGYTF
12	TRBV29-1	TRBJ2-7	.	once	TGCAGCATAATGACTACCAGGACCGAGCAGTACTTC	CSIMTTRTEQYF
15	TRBV4-2	TRBJ2-2	.	few	TGTGCCAGCAGCCAAGAGGAGGCCCCGACCGGGGAGCTGTTTTTT	CASSQEEAPTGELFF
16	TRBV20-1	TRBJ1-2	.	.	TGCAGTGCTAGTATTCTTAGATCGGGAGATGGGTATGGCTACACCTTC	CSASILRSGDGYGYTF
15	TRBV7-9	TRBJ2-1	TRBD2	.	TGTGCCAGCAGCTTCGTAGCGGGAGTTTTCAATGAGCAGTTCTTC	CASSFVAGVFNEQFF
15	TRBV6-5	TRBJ2-1	TRBD2	.	TGTGCCAGCAGCCAAACTAGCGGGAGCTTCCATGAGCAGTTCTTC	CASSQTSGSFHEQFF
14	TRBV6-5	TRBJ2-7	.	.	TGTGCCAGCATCACCGGGATAGGAGACTACGAGCAGTACTTC	CASITGIGDYEQYF
15	TRBV7-9	TRBJ2-5	.	.	TGTGCCAGCAGCTTAGGTCTCCAGGGTCGGGAGACCCAGTACTTC	CASSLGLQGRETQYF
14	TRBV15	TRBJ2-1	TRBD2	once	TGTGCCACCAGCCTGGGACTAGCCTACAATGAGCAGTTCTTC	CATSLGLAYNEQFF
14	TRBV11-2	TRBJ2-5	TRBD1	few	TGTGCCAGCAGCCCGGGACAGGGCGCGGAGACCCAGTACTTC	CASSPGQGAETQYF
14	TRBV19	TRBJ2-3	TRBD2	.	TGTGCCAGTTCTAGCGGGGCGACCACAGATACGCAGTATTTT	CASSSGATTDTQYF
16	TRBV7-3	TRBJ2-2	TRBD2	.	TGTGCCAGCAGCTTAGGTTCCGGACTAGCGGGCGGGGAGCTGTTTTTT	CASSLGSGLAGGELFF
15	TRBV25-1	TRBJ1-2	TRBD1	once	TGTGCCAGCAGTGGCCTCCTCCAGGGGGCGGGGGGCTACACCTTC	CASSGLLQGAGGYTF
15	TRBV5-1	TRBJ2-1	TRBD2	.	TGCGCCAGCAGCTCAAGACTAGCGGGGGGTCAAGAGCAGTTCTTC	CASSSRLAGGQEQFF
14	TRBV28	TRBJ2-7	TRBD1	.	TGTGCCAGCAGTTTCAGGACAGGCCCTATCGAGCAGTACTTC	CASSFRTGPIEQYF
16	TRBV7-2	TRBJ2-2	TRBD2	.	TGTGCCAGCAGAGAATCTAGCGGGAAGGGACCCGGGGAGCTGTTTTTT	CASRESSGKGPGELFF
13	TRBV10-3	TRBJ1-2	TRBD1	.	TGTGCCGTTACCGGGACAGCTAACTATGGCTACACCTTC	CAVTGTANYGYTF
15	TRBV3-1/TRBV3-2	TRBJ2-2	TRBD1	.	TGTGCCAGCAGCCACTACAGGGGGCGGACCGGGGAGCTGTTTTTT	CASSHYRGRTGELFF
12	TRBV5-5	TRBJ1-5	.	.	TGTGCCAGCAGCTTCCGGGATCAGCCCCAGCATTTT	CASSFRDQPQHF
15	TRBV15	TRBJ1-6	.	once	TGTGCCACCAGCAGAGATCAGGGGCTCGGATCACCCCTCCACTTT	CATSRDQGLGSPLHF
16	TRBV3-1/TRBV3-2	TRBJ1-6	.	.	TGTGCCAGCAGTTCAGGGTCGCAGTCCTATAATTCACCCCTCCACTTT	CASSSGSQSYNSPLHF
14	TRBV6-2/TRBV6-3	TRBJ2-7	.	.	TGTGCCAGCAGTTATCCAGGGGGGTTGTACGAGCAGTACTTC	CASSYPGGLYEQYF
15	TRBV19	TRBJ1-1	.	.	TGTGCCAGTAATTTGGTTAGGAGTCCGGACACTGAAGCTTTCTTT	CASNLVRSPDTEAFF
14	TRBV27	TRBJ1-1	TRBD1	.	TGTGCCAGCACCGTAACAGGGGGAGACACTGAAGCTTTCTTT	CASTVTGGDTEAFF
14	TRBV4-3	TRBJ2-7	.	.	TGCGCCAGCAGCCGTCGGTCGGGTACCTACGAGCAGTACTTC	CASSRRSGTYEQYF
13	TRBV14	TRBJ1-2	.	once	TGTGCCAGCAGCCAAGATTCAGTTTATGGCTACACCTTC	CASSQDSVYGYTF
15	TRBV28	TRBJ1-3	TRBD1	.	TGTGCCAGCAGTCCGACAGGGGGCTTCGGAAACACCATATATTTT	CASSPTGGFGNTIYF
16	TRBV11-3	TRBJ2-2	.	.	TGTGCCAGCAGCTTAATGTCAGGGGCGAACACCGGGGAGCTGTTTTTT	CASSLMSGANTGELFF
16	TRBV10-3	TRBJ2-1	TRBD2	.	TGTGCCATCAGTGACCCCTATACGGGAGGGACCGATGAGCAGTTCTTC	CAISDPYTGGTDEQFF
15	TRBV7-9	TRBJ1-2	.	.	TGTGCCAGCAGCTTAGGAGGTCTGGGGCCCTATGGCTACACCTTC	CASSLGGLGPYGYTF
13	TRBV12-3/TRBV12-4	TRBJ1-3	.	.	TGTGCCAGCAGTGCGCAGGCTGGGAACACCATATATTTT	CASSAQAGNTIYF
18	TRBV19	TRBJ2-4	TRBD1	.	TGTGCCAGTAGTATACACTCCCCGACAGGGGACTGGGTTAAGGTTCAGTACTTC	CASSIHSPTGDWVKVQYF
14	TRBV11-2	TRBJ1-1	TRBD1	.	TGTGCCAGCAGCAAAGACAGGGTTGTAACTGAAGCTTTCTTT	CASSKDRVVTEAFF
15	TRBV9	TRBJ2-1	.	.	TGTGCCAGCAGCCCGCCAGGGTTTTACTACAATGAGCAGTTCTTC	CASSPPGFYYNEQFF
15	TRBV6-6	TRBJ1-2	.	.	TGTGCCAGCAGTACGGAGCGGAGCTCTAACTATGGCTACACCTTC	CASSTERSSNYGYTF
15	TRBV29-1	TRBJ2-1	TRBD2	.	TGCAGCGTTGAAAGGCTAGCGGGAGGACACAATGAGCAGTTCTTC	CSVERLAGGHNEQFF
17	TRBV9	TRBJ2-3	.	.	TGTGCCAGCAGCGTAGCCCCCGATGGACAATCCACAGATACGCAGTATTTT	CASSVAPDGQSTDTQYF
14	TRBV6-5	TRBJ2-5	TRBD2	.	TGTGCCAGCATCGGACTAGCGGAGAAAGAGACCCAGTACTTC	CASIGLAEKETQYF
12	TRBV5-6	TRBJ1-2	.	once	TGTGCCAGCAGCTTTTCGGACTATGGCTACACCTTC	CASSFSDYGYTF
12	TRBV30	TRBJ2-7	TRBD1	.	TGTGCCTGGAGTGGAGGGGGCCGAGAGCAGTACTTC	CAWSGGGREQYF
16	TRBV7-2	TRBJ1-1	.	.	TGTGCCAGCAGCTCTTGGGGGGGCTCCTTCGACACTGAAGCTTTCTTT	CASSSWGGSFDTEAFF
12	TRBV6-6	TRBJ2-2	.	.	TGTGCCAGCGGGAGAGCCACCGGGGAGCTGTTTTTT	CASGRATGELFF
16	TRBV4-1	TRBJ2-1	TRBD1	.	TGCGCCAGCAGCCCGGAACAGGGGGCTTCCTACAATGAGCAGTTCTTC	CASSPEQGASYNEQFF
15	TRBV3-1/TRBV3-2	TRBJ2-2	.	few	TGTGCCAGCAGACCAGACGGGGGATTCACCGGGGAGCTGTTTTTT	CASRPDGGFTGELFF
15	TRBV5-1	TRBJ2-3	TRBD1	.	TGCGCCAGCAGCCACCGCCAGGGGGCTACAGATACGCAGTATTTT	CASSHRQGATDTQYF
13	TRBV29-1	TRBJ2-5	TRBD1	.	TGCAGCGTTGCCCGACAGGGCCCAGAGACCCAGTACTTC	CSVARQGPETQYF
16	TRBV7-8	TRBJ1-5	.	.	TGTGCCAGCAGCCCAACGAGGGGGTCGCTGAATCAGCCCCAGCATTTT	CASSPTRGSLNQPQHF
18	TRBV7-2	TRBJ2-7	TRBD2	.	TGTGCCAGCAGCTTAGCCCGACTAGCGGGAGGTTCCCTATACGAGCAGTACTTC	CASSLARLAGGSLYEQYF
14	TRBV28	TRBJ2-1	TRBD1	.	TGTGCCAGCCTAGAAGGGGGCTTGGGGAATGAGCAGTTCTTC	CASLEGGLGNEQFF
15	TRBV30	TRBJ1-2	.	.	TGTGCCTGGAGTGTACTGCAAGGAGGAAACTATGGCTACACCTTC	CAWSVLQGGNYGYTF
13	TRBV9	TRBJ2-7	TRBD2	.	TGTGCCAGCAGCGTACTAGCGGGATCCGAGCAGTACTTC	CASSVLAGSEQYF